The clone carrying this T cell receptor (beta chain) was found a few times. The entry originates in a study of T cell repertoires in cytomegalovirus infection. This CDR3 has 12 residues. Germline CDR1 and CDR2: SEHNR and FQNEAQ (reference sequence). Trimming took off 6 bases at V and 3 bases at J, with 9 bases between the two ends. TCRdb ran MiXCR on the reads and lists one entry per CDR3 protein. The sample lists 450,000 to 600,000 distinct CDR3 sequences; roughly 12% were seen once. This chain uses TRBV7-9 with TRBJ2-7, with a weak D call TRBD2 (5 bases). This receptor was taken from a human donor in good health (CMV status not recorded). Some clones in this sample may be carry-over from other donors' samples. The source material was PBMCs. CDR3 sequence (DNA): TGTGCCAGCAGTTCGGAGGTCTACGAGCAGTACTTC. Translated, it gives CASSSEVYEQYF.